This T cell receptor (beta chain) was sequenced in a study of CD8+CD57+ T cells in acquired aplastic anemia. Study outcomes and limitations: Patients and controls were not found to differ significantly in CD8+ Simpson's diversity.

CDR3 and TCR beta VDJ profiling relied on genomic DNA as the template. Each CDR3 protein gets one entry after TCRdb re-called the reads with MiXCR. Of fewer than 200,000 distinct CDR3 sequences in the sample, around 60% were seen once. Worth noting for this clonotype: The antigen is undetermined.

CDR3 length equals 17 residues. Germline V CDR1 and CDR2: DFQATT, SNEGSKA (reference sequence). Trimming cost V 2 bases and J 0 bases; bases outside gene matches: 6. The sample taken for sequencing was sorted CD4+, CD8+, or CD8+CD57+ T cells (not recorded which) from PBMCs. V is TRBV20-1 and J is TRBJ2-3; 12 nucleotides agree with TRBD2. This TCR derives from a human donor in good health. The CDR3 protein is CSARSSGRGSSTDTQYF. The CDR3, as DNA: TGCAGTGCTAGATCTAGCGGGAGGGGATCTAGCACAGATACGCAGTATTTT.